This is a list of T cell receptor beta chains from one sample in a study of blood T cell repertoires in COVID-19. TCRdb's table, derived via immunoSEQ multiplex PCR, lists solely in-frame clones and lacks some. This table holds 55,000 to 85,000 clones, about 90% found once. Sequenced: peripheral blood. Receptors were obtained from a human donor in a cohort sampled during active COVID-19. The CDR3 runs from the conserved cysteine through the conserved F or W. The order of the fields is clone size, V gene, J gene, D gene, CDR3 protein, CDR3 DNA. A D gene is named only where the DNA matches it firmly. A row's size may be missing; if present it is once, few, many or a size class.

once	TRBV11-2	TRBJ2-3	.	CASSLGRGGTDTQYF	TGTGCCAGCAGCTTAGGGCGGGGCGGCACAGATACGCAGTATTTT
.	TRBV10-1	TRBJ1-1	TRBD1	CASLAGQRYMNTEAFF	TGCGCCAGCCTTGCGGGACAGAGATACATGAACACTGAAGCTTTCTTT
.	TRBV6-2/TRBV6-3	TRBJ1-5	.	CASSYSSFRGGSNQPQHF	TGTGCCAGCAGTTACTCGTCGTTCAGGGGTGGGAGCAATCAGCCCCAGCATTTT
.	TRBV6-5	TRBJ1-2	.	CASSYSNEENGYTF	TGTGCCAGCAGTTACTCGAATGAGGAGAATGGCTACACCTTC
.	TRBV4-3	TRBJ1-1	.	CASSHRTAKPEAFF	TGCGCCAGCAGCCACCGAACTGCGAAGCCCGAAGCTTTCTTT
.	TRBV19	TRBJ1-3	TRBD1	CASTGTDHGNTIYF	TGTGCCAGTACGGGGACAGATCATGGAAACACCATATATTTT
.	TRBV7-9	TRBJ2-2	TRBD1	CASSATGTATGELFF	TGTGCCAGCAGCGCCACCGGGACAGCCACCGGGGAGCTGTTTTTT
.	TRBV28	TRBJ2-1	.	CASSYPQGAGALNEQFF	TGTGCCAGCAGTTATCCCCAGGGGGCGGGAGCTCTCAATGAGCAGTTCTTC
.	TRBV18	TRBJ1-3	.	CASSPQGNSGNTIYF	TGTGCCAGCTCACCTCAGGGAAACTCTGGAAACACCATATATTTT
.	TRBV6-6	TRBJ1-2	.	CASSYPGQHYGYTF	TGTGCCAGCAGTTACCCCGGACAGCACTATGGCTACACCTTC
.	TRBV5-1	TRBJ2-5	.	CASSLPAGRETQYF	TGCGCCAGCAGCTTGCCGGCGGGGCGAGAGACCCAGTACTTC
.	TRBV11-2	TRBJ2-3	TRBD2	CASSPGSGGASTDTQYF	TGTGCCAGCAGCCCGGGGAGCGGGGGGGCCAGCACAGATACGCAGTATTTT
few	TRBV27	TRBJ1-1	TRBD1	CASSNRGMNTEAFF	TGTGCCAGCAGCAACAGGGGTATGAACACTGAAGCTTTCTTT
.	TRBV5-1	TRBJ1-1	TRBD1	CASSFGTGLNTEAFF	TGCGCCAGCAGCTTTGGGACAGGCCTGAACACTGAAGCTTTCTTT
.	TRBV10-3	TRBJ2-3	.	CAISASSNADTQYF	TGTGCCATCAGTGCGAGTAGCAATGCAGATACGCAGTATTTT
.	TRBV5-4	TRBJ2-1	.	CASRQDVGAQFF	TGTGCCAGCAGACAGGACGTGGGGGCGCAGTTCTTC
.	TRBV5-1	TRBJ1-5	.	CASSGGQGGQPQHF	TGCGCCAGCAGCGGTGGTCAGGGCGGTCAGCCCCAGCATTTT
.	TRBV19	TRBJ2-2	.	CASSTWTASNTGELFF	TGTGCCAGTAGTACCTGGACTGCTTCGAACACCGGGGAGCTGTTTTTT
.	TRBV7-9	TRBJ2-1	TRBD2	CASSRGEWNEQFF	TGTGCCAGCAGCCGGGGGGAATGGAATGAGCAGTTCTTC
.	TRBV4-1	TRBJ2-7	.	CASSQPGLGVYEQYF	TGCGCCAGCAGCCAGCCGGGACTGGGAGTCTACGAGCAGTACTTC
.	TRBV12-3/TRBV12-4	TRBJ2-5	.	CASSSGGRETQYF	TGTGCCAGCAGTTCTGGGGGGAGGGAGACCCAGTACTTC
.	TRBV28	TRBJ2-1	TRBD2	CASSTSLAGEYNEQFF	TGTGCCAGCAGCACCTCCCTAGCGGGGGAATACAATGAGCAGTTCTTC
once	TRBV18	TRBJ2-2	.	CASSPRVPTGDTGELFF	TGTGCCAGCTCACCAAGGGTTCCGACAGGCGACACCGGGGAGCTGTTTTTT
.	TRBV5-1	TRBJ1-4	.	CASSWTTVGGKLFF	TGCGCCAGCAGCTGGACCACAGTGGGGGGAAAACTGTTTTTT
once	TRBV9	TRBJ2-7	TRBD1	CASSATGIGHEQYF	TGTGCCAGCAGCGCGACAGGGATTGGTCACGAGCAGTACTTC
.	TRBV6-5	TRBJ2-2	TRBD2	CASRASGNTGELFF	TGTGCCAGCAGGGCTAGCGGAAACACCGGGGAGCTGTTTTTT
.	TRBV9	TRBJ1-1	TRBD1	CASSVEGQGYTEAFF	TGTGCCAGCAGCGTAGAGGGACAGGGCTACACTGAAGCTTTCTTT
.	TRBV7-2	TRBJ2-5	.	CASSLFSGSRETQYF	TGTGCCAGCAGCTTATTCTCGGGGAGCCGAGAGACCCAGTACTTC
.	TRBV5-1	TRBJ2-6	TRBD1	CASSMGQGDGANVLTF	TGCGCCAGCAGCATGGGACAGGGAGACGGGGCCAACGTCCTGACTTTC
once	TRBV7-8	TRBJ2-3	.	CASSPGWYF	TGTGCCAGCAGCCCCGGTTGGTATTTT
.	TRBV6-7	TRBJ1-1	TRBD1	CASSYQSGGFFGTEAFF	TGTGCCAGCAGTTATCAGTCAGGGGGCTTTTTCGGAACTGAAGCTTTCTTT
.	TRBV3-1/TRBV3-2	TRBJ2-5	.	CASSQEETLGTQYF	TGTGCCAGCAGCCAAGAGGAGACGTTGGGGACCCAGTACTTC
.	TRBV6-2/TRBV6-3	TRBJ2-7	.	CASSYSSGMGREQYF	TGTGCCAGCAGTTACTCGTCGGGTATGGGTCGCGAGCAGTACTTC
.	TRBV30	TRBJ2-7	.	CAWRGGGNEQYF	TGTGCCTGGAGAGGGGGGGGAAACGAGCAGTACTTC
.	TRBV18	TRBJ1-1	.	CASSPGATNTEAFF	TGTGCCAGCTCACCAGGGGCGACGAACACTGAAGCTTTCTTT
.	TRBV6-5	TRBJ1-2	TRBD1	CASRTGQLYGYTF	TGTGCCAGCAGGACGGGACAGCTCTATGGCTACACCTTC
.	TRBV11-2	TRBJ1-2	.	CASSSLGGAEYGYTF	TGTGCCAGCAGCTCGCTGGGTGGCGCGGAGTATGGCTACACCTTC
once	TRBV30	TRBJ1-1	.	CAWCRTVGATEAFF	TGTGCCTGGTGTCGAACAGTTGGTGCCACTGAAGCTTTCTTT
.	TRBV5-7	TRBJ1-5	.	CASSLDPRDF	TGTGCCAGCAGCTTGGACCCCCGGGATTTT
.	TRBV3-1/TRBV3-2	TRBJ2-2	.	CASSQSVNTGELFF	TGTGCCAGCAGCCAATCCGTTAACACCGGGGAGCTGTTTTTT
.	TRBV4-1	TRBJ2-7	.	CASSQGQDTYEQYF	TGCGCCAGCAGCCAAGGACAGGACACCTACGAGCAGTACTTC
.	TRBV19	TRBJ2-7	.	CASSMGWGVFSYEQYF	TGTGCCAGTAGTATGGGATGGGGGGTGTTCTCCTACGAGCAGTACTTC
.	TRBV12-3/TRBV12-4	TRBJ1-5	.	CASSLAGNQPQHF	TGTGCCAGCAGTTTGGCCGGCAATCAGCCCCAGCATTTT
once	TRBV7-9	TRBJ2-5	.	CASSLIDYQETQYF	TGTGCCAGCAGCTTAATCGACTATCAAGAGACCCAGTACTTC